This T cell receptor beta chain was sequenced during a study of shared clonotypes between healthy human individuals. Study results and caveats: Around 5.4% of naive CD4 clonotypes were common to a few donors. Researchers found naive subsets generally carried larger estimated richness than memory subsets. Sampling covered blood only; tissue repertoires likely differ.

CDR1 is MGHRA, CDR2 YSYEKL, per germline. CDR3 length: 15 amino acids. V shed 0 bases and J shed 7 bases, with 12 bases lying between them. Sequenced by immunoSEQ multiplex PCR; TCRdb stores in-frame clones only, minus some. The sample lists some 800,000 clones; roughly 92% were seen once. As to this clone: Its antigen remains unknown.

CD45RO-negative cells were positively selected for CCR7, leaving out terminally differentiated effector memory CD45RA+ cells. Every one of the donors was a Caucasian adult that lived in Nashville, Tennessee. Sequencing was done on a sample of naive CD8+ T cells sorted from blood. This receptor was identified in a man aged 25-45 years in good health. The chain recombines TRBV4-1 with TRBJ1-4; the D is unclear. The DNA of the CDR3 is TGCGCCAGCAGCCAAGATGTAGGGAATAGTGAAAAACTGTTTTTT. This translates into CASSQDVGNSEKLFF.